The 24 T cell receptor beta chains below all came from one sample that was sequenced in a study of tumor-infiltrating lymphocytes in primary liver carcinoma. From roughly 20-30 mg of unsorted bulk tissue, DNA and RNA were co-extracted together. The template, about 550 ng total RNA, yielded TCR beta cDNA made with a constant-region primer. Libraries of TCR beta came from three nested multiplex PCR rounds with slightly modified ARM-PCR. The opening two PCR rounds, ten to eleven cycles each, paired TRBV1-TRBV30 forward primers with a C-beta reverse primer. Each CDR3 protein is one row after TCRdb ran MiXCR on the multiplex PCR reads. The sample shows tens of thousands of distinct CDR3 sequences, 79% of them seen only once. Sequencing used liver tumor tissue from sampling region 4. Subset described: tumor region T4, right-lateral pole. The receptors shown here come from a woman aged 25 to 39 with primary liver carcinoma and hepatitis B virus infection.

In this sample, this clonotype turned up a few times. This may arise from a read error, as a much more abundant clone is one base away. This chain joins TRBV24-1 and TRBJ2-2; D remains ambiguous. Trimming pared 2 bases from V and 4 bases from J, leaving 10 bases between. The V gene's germline CDR1 is KGHDR and CDR2 SFDVKD. The CDR3 loop spans 15 amino acids. CDR3 coding DNA: TGTGCCACCAGTGATTCGAGAGGCCTCACCGGGGAGCTGTTTTTT. Protein product: CATSDSRGLTGELFF.

A note on this clonotype: At one end, the junction sequence differs from germline, possibly due to a read error. V is TRBV11-1 and J is TRBJ2-7; tentatively, D is TRBD1 or TRBD2 (5 bases each). This CDR3 is 15 amino acids long. Germline V lookup: CDR1 SGHAT, CDR2 FQDESV (reference sequence). This CDR3 reads CANSPRDARSYKQYF. The CDR3 DNA follows: TGTGCCAACAGCCCCCGGGACGCCCGTTCCTACAAGCAGTACTTC.

Note on this clonotype: Compared with germline, one end of the junction differs, possibly owing to a read error. V gene TRBV4-3 combines with J gene TRBJ2-2, with 7 bases that match TRBD2. The CDR3 spans 19 residues. Germline V lookup: CDR1 LGHNA, CDR2 YSLEER. This CDR3 reads CASSLLVGGPRSNTGELFF. Written as DNA, the CDR3 is TGCGCCAGCAGCCTACTAGTGGGAGGGCCCCGTTCGAACACTGGGGAGCTGTTTTTT.

A remark on this clonotype: Here the CDR3 omits its conserved ending phenylalanine or tryptophan, so a read error is the likely source. The DNA is left out, because the CDR3 cannot be placed on it with certainty; the CDR3 is given as TCRdb lists it. The V gene is TRBV29-1, the J gene TRBJ2-2. Ends included, the CDR3 has 12 residues. Germline assignment: CDR1 SQVTM and CDR2 ANQGSEA. The CDR3 here is CSVVGWTGEMFS.

Comments on this clonotype: The junction departs from germline at one end; a sequencing error may be responsible. CDR3 nucleotides: TGTACCAGCAGCGTAAGCTCGGGACTAGCTGGCAGGGAGCTGTTTTTT. Residues: CTSSVSSGLAGRELFF. V is TRBV11-2 and J is TRBJ2-2, with 9 positions matching TRBD2. The CDR3 contains 16 residues. Germline-derived CDR1 and CDR2 are SGHAT and FQNNGV.

About this clonotype: One end of the junction is discordant with germline, which a read error may explain. The rearrangement links TRBV4-3 to TRBJ1-2; possibly TRBD1 for D (5 bases). This CDR3 has 15 residues. CDR1 LGHNA and CDR2 YSLEER come from the germline V gene. The CDR3: CAISQDWGTVNGYTF. As DNA, the CDR3 is TGCGCCATCAGCCAAGATTGGGGCACGGTGAACGGCTACACCTTC.

This rearrangement joins TRBV11-2 to TRBJ2-1, with D possibly called TRBD1 or TRBD2 (5 bases each). The germline CDR1 and CDR2 sequences are SGHAT and FQNNGV. This CDR3 has 16 amino acids. V was clipped by 3 bases and J by 1 base, with 13 bases between them. This CDR3 is CASSFGPGRSYNEQFF. Here the CDR3 DNA reads TGTGCCAGCAGCTTTGGACCAGGGAGATCCTACAATGAGCAGTTCTTC.

In its sample, this clonotype ranks as medium-sized. A much larger clone is a single base away; this may be a read error. The CDR3 DNA reads TGTGCCAGCAGCTTCCGGCTGAACACTGAAGTTTTCTTT. Translation: CASSFRLNTEVFF. The chain combines TRBV11-1 with TRBJ1-1; D not resolved. CDR1 SGHAT and CDR2 FQDESV come from the germline V gene (reference sequence). The CDR3 totals 13 residues.

This clonotype was counted a single time. The conserved final phenylalanine or tryptophan is absent from the CDR3, which likely points to a read error. Because the CDR3's place on the DNA is in doubt, the DNA is left out and the CDR3 is given as listed by TCRdb. V gene TRBV5-4 combines with J gene TRBJ2-3; the table's D gene call, TRBD2, was not cross checked with the DNA. Per the germline V gene, CDR1 is SGHNT and CDR2 is YYREEE (reference sequence). The CDR3 spans 17 amino acids, including both terminal residues. The CDR3 reads CASSVDGHPPPTDTWYL.

Points on this clonotype: A read error may produce the germline difference seen at one junction end. The rearrangement joins TRBV6-5 to TRBJ2-7, with D possibly matching TRBD1 (6 bases). With the DNA end fitting TRBJ2-1 better, the J assignment may be wrong. In germline, CDR1 is MNHEY, CDR2 SVGAGI. This CDR3 is built from 15 residues. In nucleotides, the CDR3 is TGTACCAGCAGTTACAAGGACAGCAGCTCCTACGATCAGTTCTTC. Residues: CTSSYKDSSSYDQFF.

Regarding this clonotype: Compared with germline, one end of the junction differs, possibly owing to a read error. The CDR3 nucleotides are TGTGCCTGCAGTCTGTCCGGGACTAGCGGACCTGAGCAGTTCTTC. Its protein product is CACSLSGTSGPEQFF. This chain connects TRBV12-3 or TRBV12-4 to TRBJ2-1; 11 bases line up with TRBD2. The CDR3 consists of 15 residues.

Comments on this clonotype: This CDR3 fails to terminate in the conserved phenylalanine or tryptophan, so it likely reflects a read error. The DNA is left out, because the CDR3 cannot be placed on it with certainty; the CDR3 is given as TCRdb lists it. J is TRBJ2-2 and V is TRBV4-3; no check of the table's D call, TRBD2, against the DNA was made. Germline V gene sequence: CDR1 LGHNA, CDR2 YSLEER. The CDR3 has 19 residues if both end residues are counted. The chain's CDR3 is CASSVLAGGPRSNTGEMFL.

The chain has TRBV11-1 and TRBJ2-7, with D hard to call. Trimming shortened V by 1 base and J by 13 bases, and 20 bases separated the two germline ends. Per germline, CDR1 SGHAT and CDR2 FQDESV (reference sequence). There are 14 residues in the CDR3. The CDR3 reads CASSLVTGIYVQYF. The CDR3 DNA sequence: TGTGCCAGCAGCTTAGTTACTGGGATCTACGTGCAATACTTC.

The gene calls are TRBV11-2 and TRBJ1-1, with 7 bases fitting TRBD1. The CDR3 totals 20 residues. Germline values: CDR1 SGHAT, CDR2 FQNNGV. V lost 5 bases to trimming and J lost 2 bases; unmatched junction nucleotides: 23. The CDR3 loop is CASSARDSGRKSLSNTEAFF. The CDR3 bases are TGTGCCAGCAGCGCTCGGGACAGTGGGCGCAAGAGTTTGAGTAACACTGAAGCTTTCTTT.

As to this clonotype: One junction end disagrees with the germline gene, perhaps due to a read error. This chain links TRBV10-3 with TRBJ1-3, with D uncertain. The germline gives CDR1 ENHRY, CDR2 SYGVKD. The CDR3 extends over 14 amino acids. This chain's CDR3 is CTINESVAGNTIYF. The CDR3 coding sequence is TGTACCATCAATGAGTCAGTTGCTGGAAACACCATATATTTT.

In regard to this clonotype: The junction shows a germline mismatch at one end, possibly a read error. The rearrangement links TRBV11-2 to TRBJ2-3; D possibly corresponds to TRBD1 (6 bases). The CDR3 is made up of 15 amino acids. Looked up from germline, CDR1 is SGHAT and CDR2 is FQNNGV. CDR3 coding DNA: TGTGCCGGCAGACTACCGGGACAATTCACAGATACGCAATATTTT. It encodes CAGRLPGQFTDTQYF.

CDR3 nucleotide sequence: TGTGCCAGCAGCTTGACTAGCGGGACGAACAGTGAACAGTTCTTC. This translates into CASSLTSGTNSEQFF. This rearrangement joins TRBV7-3 to TRBJ2-1; 11 bases fit TRBD2. There are 15 residues in the CDR3. The germline V gene encodes CDR1 SGHTA and CDR2 FQGTGA. The V and J ends lost 3 bases and 13 bases, in that order; junction bases with no gene match: 11.

This clonotype has just one count. The chain recombines TRBV6-5 with TRBJ1-5; D gene uncertain. The CDR3 has 16 amino acids. Trimming took 7 bases from V and 11 from J, leaving 27 bases between them. In germline, CDR1 is MNHEY, CDR2 SVGAGI. CDR3 DNA sequence: TGTGCCAGCACCTCGGTGCGGGGAAAGCGATTGCAGTCCCAGCATTTT. Translated: CASTSVRGKRLQSQHF.

A remark on this clonotype: One end of the junction fails to match germline, which may point to a read error. The rearrangement links TRBV4-3 to TRBJ1-2; D is perhaps TRBD1 (5 bases). The CDR3 loop spans 15 amino acids. CDR1 LGHNA and CDR2 YSLEER come from the germline V gene. CDR3 bases: TGTGTCAGCAGCCAAGACTGGGGCAGGGTGAATGGCTACACCTTC. It translates to CVSSQDWGRVNGYTF.

Concerning this clonotype: The junction departs from germline at one end; a sequencing error may be responsible. V gene TRBV4-3 combines with J gene TRBJ2-3; D is ambiguous. The CDR3 has 18 amino acids. Germline V gene sequence: CDR1 LGHNA, CDR2 YSLEER. CDR3 bases: TGCGCCAGCAGCCAGTCGGTCTGGTTGGGTGATCCCGGTGATACGCAATATTTT. This encodes CASSQSVWLGDPGDTQYF.

The rearrangement uses TRBV29-1 and TRBJ1-2; D is ambiguous. Trimming took off 4 bases at V and 10 bases at J, with 16 bases between the two ends. Per the germline V gene, CDR1 is SQVTM and CDR2 is ANQGSEA. This CDR3 has 12 residues. The CDR3 sequence: CSVAHWGGAYTF. The DNA for the CDR3 is TGCAGCGTTGCCCACTGGGGTGGCGCCTACACCTTC.

A remark on this clonotype: Mismatch with germline at one junction end may stem from a read error. CDR3 nucleotide sequence: TGTACCATCAGTGAGCCGGCTACCAGACAAGAGACCCGATACTTC. Translated, it gives CTISEPATRQETRYF. The V call is TRBV10-3, the J call TRBJ2-5; D remains unclear. Germline V lookup: CDR1 ENHRY, CDR2 SYGVKD. The CDR3 runs 15 residues.

Worth noting for this clonotype: As the CDR3 is not closed by the conserved phenylalanine or tryptophan, this likely results from a read error. The chain has TRBV11-2 and TRBJ1-1; TRBD1 is a possible D gene (6 bases). The CDR3 extends over 20 amino acids. Germline CDR1 SGHAT, CDR2 FQNNGV. V was cut by 10 bases and J by 2 bases, with 35 bases left in between. DNA for the CDR3: TGTGCCATCGGCGCTCGGGACATGGGGCGCAAGAGGTGGAGTAACACTGAAGCTTTCTAT. Protein sequence: CAIGARDMGRKRWSNTEAFY.

Remarks on this clonotype: One end of the junction is discordant with germline, which a read error may explain. The J gene is TRBJ2-1, the V gene TRBV9; no clear D. This CDR3 spans 12 amino acids. In germline, CDR1 is SGDLS, CDR2 YYNGEE. CDR3 loop: CASTVEEYEQLF. The CDR3 nucleotides read TGTGCCAGCACGGTAGAGGAGTACGAGCAGCTCTTC. The full variable domain, its missing parts supplied by reference TRBV9 and TRBJ2-1, is DSGVTQTPKHLITATGQRVTLRCSPRSGDLSVYWYQQSLDQGLQFLIQYYNGEERAKGNILERFSAQQFPDLHSELNLSSLELGDSALYFCASTVEEYEQLFGPGTRLTVL.